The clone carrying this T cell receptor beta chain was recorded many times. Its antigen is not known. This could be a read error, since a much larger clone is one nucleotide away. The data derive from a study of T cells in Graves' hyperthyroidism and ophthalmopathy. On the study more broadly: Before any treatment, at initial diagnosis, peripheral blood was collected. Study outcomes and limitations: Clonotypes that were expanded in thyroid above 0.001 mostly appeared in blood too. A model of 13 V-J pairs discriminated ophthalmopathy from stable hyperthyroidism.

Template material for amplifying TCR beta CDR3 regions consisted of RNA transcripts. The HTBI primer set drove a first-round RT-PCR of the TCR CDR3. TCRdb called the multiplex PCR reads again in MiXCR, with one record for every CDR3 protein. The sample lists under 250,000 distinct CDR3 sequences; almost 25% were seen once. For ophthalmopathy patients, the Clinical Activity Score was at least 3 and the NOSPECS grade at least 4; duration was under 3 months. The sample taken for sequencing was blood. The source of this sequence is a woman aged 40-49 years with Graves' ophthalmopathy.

CDR3 region: CASSLAAGGTEAFF. The CDR3 DNA is TGTGCCAGCAGCTTAGCGGCAGGGGGGACTGAAGCTTTCTTT. The gene calls are TRBV7-3 and TRBJ1-1; TRBD1 agrees at 7 bases. V lost 2 bases, J lost 5 bases, and 5 bases stayed unmatched. Germline V gene lookup returns CDR1 SGHTA and CDR2 FQGTGA. CDR3 length: 14 amino acids.